This T cell receptor (beta chain) emerged from a study of blood T cell repertoires in COVID-19. The CDR3 is 13 amino acids. Germline CDR1 and CDR2: SGHKS and YYEKEE (reference sequence). The J segment lost 5 bases and the V segment lost 4 bases, leaving 5 bases of the junction unmatched. Profiling relied on immunoSEQ multiplex PCR, and the TCRdb table lists in-frame clones only, not all of them. The sample has fewer than 350,000 clones; about nine tenths are singletons. The source of this sequence is a woman aged 40 to 50 with acute COVID-19. Sequencing was performed on PBMCs or T cells enriched from blood (not recorded which). The chain joins TRBV5-5 to TRBJ1-2; 7 nucleotides agree with TRBD1. This chain's CDR3 is CASSRDSIYGYTF. Written as DNA, the CDR3 is TGTGCCAGCAGCCGGGACAGTATTTATGGCTACACCTTC.